The T cell receptor (beta chain) described here comes from a study of molecular identifiers for immune sequencing clone quantification. Overall study context: For replicates, RNA isolated from approximately 20,000 or 98,000 naive CD8 cells was divided into five portions, of which four were sequenced.

This clonotype was detected many times. Trimming left V 1 base short and J 5 bases short, with 12 bases between. This CDR3 is built from 14 residues. Per germline, CDR1 SGHKS and CDR2 YYEKEE (reference sequence). One entry per CDR3 protein results from TCRdb running MiXCR on the PCR reads. The sample consists of 40,000 to 45,000 distinct CDR3 sequences, approximately 21% of them appearing once. Using 10%, 30% or 50% RNA, naive CD8 libraries were derived from around 20,000 to 1,000,000 sorted cells. When naive CD8 T cells were sorted, they were gated as CD8+CD4-CCR7+CD45RA+. J is TRBJ1-1 and V is TRBV5-5; tentatively, D is TRBD1 (5 bases). The TCR sequence derives from a human donor in good health. Some libraries in this study had Jurkat cell RNA spiked in. Material: naive CD8+ T cells from blood, with Jurkat cell RNA spiked in. Subset denoted: FACS-sorted CD8+CD4-CCR7+CD45RA+ naive T cells. This CDR3 is CASSLFLGETEAFF. The CDR3 nucleotides are TGTGCCAGCAGCTTGTTCTTGGGGGAGACTGAAGCTTTCTTT.